This T cell receptor (beta chain) was identified during a study of blood T cell repertoires in COVID-19. The repertoire was sequenced with immunoSEQ multiplex PCR; TCRdb's copy has only in-frame clones and lacks some. The table includes more than 200,000 clones, 70% to 90% detected once. V gave up 5 bases and J gave up 4 bases; unmatched junction bases: 6. The length of the CDR3 is 15 residues. Germline V gives CDR1 SGHAT, CDR2 FQNNGV. This sequence originates from a young man with acute COVID-19. The sample comprised PBMCs or T cells enriched from blood (not recorded which). This chain uses TRBV11-2 with TRBJ1-2, with TRBD1 identical over 11 bases. CDR3 amino acids: CASSPRDRGGYGYTF. The DNA for the CDR3 is TGTGCCAGCAGCCCTCGGGACAGGGGGGGCTATGGCTACACCTTC.